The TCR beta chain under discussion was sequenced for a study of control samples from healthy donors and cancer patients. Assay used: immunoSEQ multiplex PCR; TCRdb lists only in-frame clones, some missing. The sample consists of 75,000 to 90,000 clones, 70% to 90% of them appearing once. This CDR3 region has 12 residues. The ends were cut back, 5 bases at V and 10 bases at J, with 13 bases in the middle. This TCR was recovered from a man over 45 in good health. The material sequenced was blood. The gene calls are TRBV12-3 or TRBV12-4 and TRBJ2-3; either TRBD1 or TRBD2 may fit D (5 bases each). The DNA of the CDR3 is TGTGCCAGCAGTCAGGGAGCCCAACCGCAGTATTTT. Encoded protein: CASSQGAQPQYF.